The next 2 T cell receptor beta chains were all read from a single sample in a study of CD8+ T cells in alopecia areata (dated by TCRdb to the late 2010s). The time point label of this sample denotes: 24 weeks on oral tofacitinib. What the treatment or condition label conveys for this sample: oral pan-JAK inhibitor, 5-10 mg twice daily. Library preparation employed the immunoSEQ multiplex PCR assay. To provide template for TCR sequencing, every sample had RNA extracted and reverse transcribed into cDNA. TCRdb took over this immuneACCESS table, retaining in-frame rearrangements with V and J assigned. Such tables are incomplete; in checked studies, under half of the missing clones stem from an unresolved V gene, and the remainder is unexplained. For this sample the table gives approximately 280,000 clones, of which about 62% were detected only once. The top ten constitute about 1.8% of the sample.

Sequencing used CD4+ T cells sorted from blood, obtained at week 24, from a patient treated with tofacitinib. All receptors derive from a human donor with alopecia areata.

The chain carries TRBV29-1 and TRBJ2-7; 10 bases match TRBD1. Trimming at V came to 2 bases and at J to 5 bases, leaving 6 bases not matched to a gene. CDR3 size: 14 residues. The germline V gene encodes CDR1 SQVTM and CDR2 ANQGSEA. The CDR3 protein is CSVERDRGSNEQYF. CDR3 bases: TGCAGCGTTGAAAGGGACAGGGGAAGCAACGAGCAGTACTTC.

The chain links TRBV30 to TRBJ1-5; TRBD1 might be the D (5 bases). Germline assignment: CDR1 GTSNPN and CDR2 SVGIG (reference sequence). CDR3 length: 13 amino acids. Trimming removed 1 base at V and 7 bases at J, with 11 bases between. In DNA, the CDR3 is TGTGCCTGGAGTGCCAGGGATGAACAGCCCCAGCATTTT. Translation: CAWSARDEQPQHF.